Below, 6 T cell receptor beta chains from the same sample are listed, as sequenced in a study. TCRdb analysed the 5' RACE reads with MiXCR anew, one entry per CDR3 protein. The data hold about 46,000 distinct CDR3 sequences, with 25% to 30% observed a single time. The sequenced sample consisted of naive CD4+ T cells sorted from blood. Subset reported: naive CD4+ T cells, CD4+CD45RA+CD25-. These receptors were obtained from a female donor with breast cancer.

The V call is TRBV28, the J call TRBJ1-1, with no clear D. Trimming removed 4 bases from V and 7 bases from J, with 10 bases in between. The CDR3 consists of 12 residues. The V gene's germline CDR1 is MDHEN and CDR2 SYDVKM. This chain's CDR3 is CASSWGGSEAFF. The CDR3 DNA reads TGTGCCAGCAGTTGGGGAGGGAGTGAAGCTTTCTTT.

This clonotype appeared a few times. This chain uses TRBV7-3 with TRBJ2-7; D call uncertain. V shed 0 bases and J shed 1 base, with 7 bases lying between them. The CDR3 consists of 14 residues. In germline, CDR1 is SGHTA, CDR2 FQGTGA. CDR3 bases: TGTGCCAGCAGCTTAACTCCGGGTTCCTACGAGCAGTACTTC. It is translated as CASSLTPGSYEQYF.

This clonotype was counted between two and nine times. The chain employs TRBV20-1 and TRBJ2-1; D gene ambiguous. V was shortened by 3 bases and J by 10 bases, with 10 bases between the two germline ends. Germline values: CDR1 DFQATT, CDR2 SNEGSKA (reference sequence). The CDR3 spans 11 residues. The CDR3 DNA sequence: TGCAGTGCTAGTGGTATGGAAGAGCAGTTCTTC. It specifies CSASGMEEQFF.

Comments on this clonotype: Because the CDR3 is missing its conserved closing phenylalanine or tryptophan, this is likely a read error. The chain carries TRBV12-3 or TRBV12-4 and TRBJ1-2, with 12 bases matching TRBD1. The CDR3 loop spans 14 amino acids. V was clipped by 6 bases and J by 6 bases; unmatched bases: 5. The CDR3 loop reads CASSRDRGQDGYTS. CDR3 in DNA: TGTGCCAGCAGCAGGGACAGGGGGCAGGATGGCTACACCTCC.

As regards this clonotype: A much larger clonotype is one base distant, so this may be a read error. CDR3: CASNSIHSRYEQFF. CDR3 DNA: TGTGCCAGCAACTCCATACATAGTCGCTATGAGCAGTTCTTC. V usage is TRBV6-2 or TRBV6-3 and J usage is TRBJ2-1; D call uncertain. The CDR3 is made up of 14 amino acids. Trimming shortened V by 7 bases and J by 8 bases, and 18 bases separated the two germline ends. Germline CDR1 reads MNHEY; CDR2 reads SVGEGT.

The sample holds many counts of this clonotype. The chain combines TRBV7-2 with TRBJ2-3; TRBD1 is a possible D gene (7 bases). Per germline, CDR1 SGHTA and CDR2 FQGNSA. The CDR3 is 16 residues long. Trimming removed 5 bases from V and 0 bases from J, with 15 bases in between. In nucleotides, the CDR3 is TGTGCCAGCAGCGCCCGACAGGGAGGTAGCACAGATACGCAGTATTTT. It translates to CASSARQGGSTDTQYF.